This TCR beta chain was obtained from a study of shared clonotypes between healthy human individuals. About the study: Each donor's CD4 naive and CD4 memory cells filled three plates apiece, CD8 naive two, and CD8 memory one.

The repertoire was sequenced with immunoSEQ multiplex PCR; TCRdb's copy has only in-frame clones and lacks some. Among 730,000 or so clones listed, more than 70% were seen once. This clone has ten or more counts. Its antigen is still unknown. Trimming pared 1 base from V and 8 bases from J, leaving 11 bases between. The CDR3 covers 13 residues. Germline-derived CDR1 and CDR2 are SEHNR and FQNEAQ (reference sequence). Study results and caveats: Naive subsets generally had larger estimated richness than memory subsets.

All donors were healthy HIV-negative adults lacking recent acute infections or vaccinations. All participating donors were Caucasian adults from Nashville, Tennessee. The TCR was taken from a woman in her twenties or thirties in good health. This chain uses TRBV7-9 with TRBJ1-2; maybe TRBD1 (6 bases). Sequenced sample: memory CD4+ T cells sorted from blood. The subset is: CD45RA-negative fraction. CDR3 in amino acids: CASSLDRVRGYTF. The CDR3 DNA is TGTGCCAGCAGCTTAGACAGGGTGAGGGGCTACACCTTC.